This T cell receptor beta chain was profiled in a study of CD8+ T cells in alopecia areata. Treatment described: oral pan-JAK inhibitor, 5-10 mg twice daily. V lost 6 bases to trimming and J lost 2 bases, with 10 bases between them. This CDR3 spans 13 amino acids. The germline gives CDR1 SNHLY, CDR2 FYNNEI. After isolation, RNA underwent reverse transcription to generate cDNA as the sequencing template. Clones were read by immunoSEQ multiplex PCR, and TCRdb kept only the in-frame ones, dropping some. The sample shows approximately 150,000 clones, around 60% of them seen only once. The J gene is TRBJ1-2, the V gene TRBV2; no clear D. This TCR came from a human donor with alopecia areata. The source was CD4+ T cells sorted from blood, collected at week 24, from a patient treated with tofacitinib. Here the CDR3 DNA reads TGTGCCAGCAGGGGAACAAGCAACTATGGCTACACCTTC. It encodes CASRGTSNYGYTF.